Described below is a single T cell receptor beta chain sequence and its context. The target antigen is unknown. In eight separate reactions per sample, cDNA was generated. TCRdb re-called the 5' RACE reads and gives one entry per CDR3 protein, without DNA. The repertoire table contains roughly 300,000 distinct CDR3 sequences. CDR3 length: 12 residues. Germline CDR1 is SQVTM and CDR2 is ANQGSEA. This entry belongs to a study of monozygotic twins with inflammatory bowel disease. Notes on the study in general: Nothing supported a single strong signal or clonotype that was associated with IBD. Healthy co-twins exceeded IBD patients in TCRbeta diversity as measured by inverse Simpson.

V gene TRBV29-1 combines with J gene TRBJ2-5. The receptor's source is a human donor with ulcerative colitis or Crohn's disease, or a healthy co-twin of an affected twin (not recorded which). The specimen sequenced was blood. This CDR3 reads CSAKVRQETQYF.